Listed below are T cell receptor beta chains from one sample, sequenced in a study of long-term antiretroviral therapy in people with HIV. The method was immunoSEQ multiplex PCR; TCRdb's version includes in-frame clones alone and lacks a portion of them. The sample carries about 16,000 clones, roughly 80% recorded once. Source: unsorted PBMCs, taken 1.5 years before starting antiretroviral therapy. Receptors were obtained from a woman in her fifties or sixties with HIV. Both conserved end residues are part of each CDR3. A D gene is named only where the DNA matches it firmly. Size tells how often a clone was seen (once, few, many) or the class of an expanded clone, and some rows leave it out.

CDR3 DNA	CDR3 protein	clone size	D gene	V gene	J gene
TGTGCCAGCAGTGGCCAGTCAGGGGCAGATACGCAGTATTTT	CASSGQSGADTQYF	-	-	TRBV6-1	TRBJ2-3
TGTGCCAGCAGCGCCGGACAGGGGGAAAGAAACACTGAAGCTTTCTTT	CASSAGQGERNTEAFF	few	TRBD1	TRBV11-3	TRBJ1-1
TGTGCCAGCAGTTACCCTACATGGGAGCAGTTCTTC	CASSYPTWEQFF	once	-	TRBV6-6	TRBJ2-1
TGCGCCAGCAGCCAAGAATCACCGTCAAGTTGGCCCCAGCATTTT	CASSQESPSSWPQHF	-	-	TRBV4-1	TRBJ1-5
TGTGCCAGCAGCTTGGCGGGTCGGGGGGAGACCCAGTACTTC	CASSLAGRGETQYF	-	-	TRBV7-7	TRBJ2-5
TGTGCCAGCAGCTTAGATAGCGGGGCAGGCACTGAAGCTTTCTTT	CASSLDSGAGTEAFF	-	-	TRBV11-2	TRBJ1-1
TGTGCCAGCAGCCCACAAGGTGGAAACACCATATATTTT	CASSPQGGNTIYF	few	-	TRBV7-3	TRBJ1-3
TGTGCCAGCAGTGAAAGGATAGGGACAGGGGGGTACGAGCAGTACTTC	CASSERIGTGGYEQYF	-	TRBD1	TRBV6-1	TRBJ2-7
TGTGCCACCAGCAGAGGTACAGGGGGTTTCAATCAGCCCCAGCATTTT	CATSRGTGGFNQPQHF	-	TRBD1	TRBV15	TRBJ1-5
TGTGCCAGCAGCTTAGCGCTAGACATTCAGTACTTC	CASSLALDIQYF	-	-	TRBV7-9	TRBJ2-4
TGCAGCGCCTGGACAGGGTTGGACGGCTACACCTTC	CSAWTGLDGYTF	-	TRBD1	TRBV29-1	TRBJ1-2
TGTGCCAGCAGTTTCAGCCAGGGTCATCCCCAGCATTTT	CASSFSQGHPQHF	-	-	TRBV27	TRBJ1-5
TGTGCCATTAGAGGTCTTGGTGCCGGGGAGCTGTTTTTT	CAIRGLGAGELFF	medium-sized	-	TRBV6-6	TRBJ2-2
TGTGCCAGCAGCCCACCCGGGTCCTCCTACGAGCAGTACTTC	CASSPPGSSYEQYF	-	-	TRBV6-6	TRBJ2-7
TGTGCCAGCAGCCCCGGACTTAGCCCCTCCAATGAGCAGTTCTTC	CASSPGLSPSNEQFF	-	-	TRBV6-4	TRBJ2-1
TGTGCCAGCAGCCCCCGACCCCTCCTGGAGCAGTACTTC	CASSPRPLLEQYF	-	-	TRBV11-2	TRBJ2-7
TGTGCCAGCACCCCGGACAGGGAAAACACCATATATTTT	CASTPDRENTIYF	-	TRBD1	TRBV25-1	TRBJ1-3
TGTGCCAGCAGCTTAGTACGGGGCAGGGGGCGAGCTAGGGGACTCTACGAGCAGTACTTC	CASSLVRGRGRARGLYEQYF	-	TRBD1	TRBV7-8	TRBJ2-7
TGCGCCAGCAGCTCCTGGACAGGGGAGGCCGGGGAGCTGTTTTTT	CASSSWTGEAGELFF	-	TRBD1	TRBV5-1	TRBJ2-2
TGTGCTAGTGGTTTGGTCGCAGGGTCGGGCGGCACTGAAGCTTTCTTT	CASGLVAGSGGTEAFF	-	-	TRBV12-5	TRBJ1-1
TGTGCCAGCACGGGGGCGGGACAGGGAAATTCACCCCTCCACTTT	CASTGAGQGNSPLHF	few	TRBD1	TRBV7-9	TRBJ1-6
TGTGCCAGCAGTTTAGAAGGGAGGACCCGCGAAAAACTGTTTTTT	CASSLEGRTREKLFF	-	-	TRBV28	TRBJ1-4
TGTGCCAGCAGCTTAGGGGGGTCGACCTCTGGAAACACCATATATTTT	CASSLGGSTSGNTIYF	-	-	TRBV7-9	TRBJ1-3
TGTGCCAGCAGCGCGGAGCGGGGGCGCACAGATACGCAGTATTTT	CASSAERGRTDTQYF	-	TRBD2	TRBV9	TRBJ2-3
TGTGCCAGCAGCCCCGGGACAGGGGGAGCGACCCAGTACTTC	CASSPGTGGATQYF	medium-sized	TRBD1	TRBV2	TRBJ2-5
TGCGCCAGCACCCCCGGGGTAGGGGGGGGAGTAGAGACCCAGTACTTC	CASTPGVGGGVETQYF	-	-	TRBV5-1	TRBJ2-5
TGCGCCAGCAGCCCTCTATGGGGTAATGAGCAGTTCTTC	CASSPLWGNEQFF	-	-	TRBV4-1	TRBJ2-1
TGTGCCATCAGTGACCGAACCCCGGGGGGGCATGGCTACGAGCAGTACTTC	CAISDRTPGGHGYEQYF	-	TRBD2	TRBV10-3	TRBJ2-7
TGTGCCAGCAGCTTCCCTCCTAGCGGGGTAGGGACCCAGTACTTC	CASSFPPSGVGTQYF	-	TRBD2	TRBV11-2	TRBJ2-5
TGTGCCTCAAACGACGGGGGCGGGAGCAATCAGCCCCAGCATTTT	CASNDGGGSNQPQHF	-	-	TRBV2	TRBJ1-5
TGTGCCAGCAGCTTGAGCAGTAGCTCCTACGAGCAGTACTTC	CASSLSSSSYEQYF	-	-	TRBV5-4	TRBJ2-7
TGTGCCTGGAGCTCGGACAGGATTACCGGGGAGCTGTTTTTT	CAWSSDRITGELFF	-	TRBD1	TRBV30	TRBJ2-2
TGTGCCAGCTCACCTCCAGGGGGAATTCGGAACACTGAAGCTTTCTTT	CASSPPGGIRNTEAFF	-	TRBD1	TRBV18	TRBJ1-1
TGCGCCAGCAGCAGCACAGGGATCTTCTATGGCTACACCTTC	CASSSTGIFYGYTF	-	-	TRBV4-1	TRBJ1-2
TGTGCCAGCAGCTCGGACGGGGACTATGGCTACACCTTC	CASSSDGDYGYTF	-	-	TRBV7-9	TRBJ1-2
TGTGCCAGCAGCCCCCAGCGGACAGTCTATGGCTACACCTTC	CASSPQRTVYGYTF	few	-	TRBV11-2	TRBJ1-2
TGTGCCAGCAGCCCAACCGGGACCTCCGCCAATGAGCAGTTCTTC	CASSPTGTSANEQFF	-	-	TRBV5-6	TRBJ2-1
TGTGCCAGCTCACCACAATTACAGATCCAGACCAATGAAAAACTGTTTTTT	CASSPQLQIQTNEKLFF	-	-	TRBV18	TRBJ1-4